This T cell receptor beta chain was identified during a study of blood T cells in healthy people across ages. With 3 bases removed from V and 8 bases from J, the gap between germline ends came to 18 bases. Germline lookup yields CDR1 SGHRS and CDR2 YFSETQ. This CDR3 comprises 15 residues. The individuals who served as donors were healthy Caucasians living in Russia, aged roughly 6 to 100. A sample-barcoded 5' primer and a J-beta primer mix were used in a second PCR of roughly 6 to 11 cycles. MiXCR, run by TCRdb on the 5' RACE reads, gives a single entry per CDR3 protein. The sample holds around 900,000 distinct CDR3 sequences, roughly 51% seen once.

The clonotype comes from a woman aged 55 to 70 in good health. The chain has TRBV5-1 and TRBJ2-1; D gene ambiguous. Material: blood. The CDR3 is CASSSNLRSQDEQFF. The CDR3 DNA reads TGCGCCAGCAGCTCCAATTTACGAAGTCAGGATGAGCAGTTCTTC.